This entry concerns a single TCR beta chain. Sequenced by immunoSEQ multiplex PCR; TCRdb stores in-frame clones only, minus some. Of around 40,000 clones listed, roughly nine tenths were seen once; the top ten hold roughly 0.45%. This specimen comes from a study of T cell changes during pregnancy in multiple sclerosis. Germline CDR1 reads SGHVS; CDR2 reads FNYEAQ. Trimming removed 3 bases from V and 5 bases from J, with 2 bases in between. This CDR3 comprises 11 residues. The chain recombines TRBV7-6 with TRBJ2-1; D uncertain. This TCR was recovered from a female donor in good health, enrolled as a control in a pregnancy study. This specimen consisted of CD4+ T cells from peripheral blood mononuclear cells, obtained in the third trimester of pregnancy. For the CDR3, the DNA is TGTGCCAGCAGCTTCGACAATGAGCAGTTCTTC. This gives the protein CASSFDNEQFF.